This T cell receptor (beta chain) was documented in a study of blood T cells in healthy people across ages. Whole-study findings and limits: Donors of long life had a larger count of naive CD4+ cells and greater diversity than aged donors.

Next came a second PCR, run for about 6 to 11 cycles, which used a sample-barcoded 5' primer along with a J-beta primer mix. Using its own MiXCR run on the 5' RACE reads, TCRdb lists one record per CDR3 protein. The data contain roughly 800,000 distinct CDR3 sequences, nearly 60% of them singletons. The CDR3 is made up of 12 amino acids. Germline V lookup: CDR1 SGHKS, CDR2 YYEKEE (reference sequence). V lost 0 bases to trimming and J lost 11 bases, with 11 bases between them. As for this clonotype: Its antigen remains unknown.

Sample: blood. This TCR was recovered from a man aged 30-40 years in good health. The chain has TRBV5-5 and TRBJ2-5, with D perhaps TRBD1 or TRBD2 (6 bases each). CDR3 bases: TGTGCCAGCAGCTTGGAAATAGGGGGGCAGTACTTC. Its translation: CASSLEIGGQYF.